This T cell receptor (beta chain) appears in the sequencing data of a study of blood T cell repertoires in COVID-19. Study-wide background: Researchers got acute and convalescent COVID-19 samples from the United States, Italy and Spain.

Repertoires were generated with immunoSEQ multiplex PCR, while TCRdb's copy carries only in-frame clones and drops some. The repertoire has approximately 220,000 clones, 85% of them found once; the top ten carry about 19%. The recovered donors of Cohort 3 showed two negative PCRs, clearance, or symptom resolution. Germline loops: CDR1 KGHSH, CDR2 LQKENI. The CDR3 extends over 15 amino acids. The ends lost 3 bases at V and 6 bases at J; junction bases unmatched: 6. V gene TRBV18 combines with J gene TRBJ2-3; 10 bases map to TRBD2. The clonotype comes from a man aged 35 to 55 who had recovered from COVID-19. Sequencing was performed on PBMCs or T cells enriched from blood (not recorded which). Here the CDR3 DNA reads TGTGCCAGCTCACCCCTAGCGGGAGCGGCGGATACGCAGTATTTT. Amino acids: CASSPLAGAADTQYF. The variable domain in full, with the rest retrieved from reference TRBV18 and TRBJ2-3, is NAGVMQNPRHLVRRRGQEARLRCSPMKGHSHVYWYRQLPEEGLKFMVYLQKENIIDESGMPKERFSAEFPKEGPSILRIQQVVRGDSAAYFCASSPLAGAADTQYFGPGTRLTVL.